A selection of T cell receptor beta chains follows, all from one sample in a study of graft-versus-host responses after intestinal transplantation. Some clones are missing from TCRdb's copy, which holds only in-frame ones; the method was immunoSEQ multiplex PCR. The sample has 74,000 or so clones; about nine tenths are singletons. The specimen was PBMCs, collected 98 days after intestinal transplantation. These receptors all come from a human patient who received an intestinal transplant, so some T cells may come from the graft donor. CDR3s leave out the opening cysteine and the closing phenylalanine or tryptophan. Where a row states a size, it is once, few, many or the class of an expanded clone; other rows omit it.

TRBV5-1,.,ASSLGKGTDTQY
TRBV7-7,.,ASSPLRTGNEQF
TRBV28,.,ASSLSLPGGSSPLH
TRBV11-2,.,ASSHPSSGLGTDTQY
TRBV21-1,once,ASSNLLTGENNEQF
TRBV30,.,AWTGDYGYT
TRBV2,.,ASSPGELIY
TRBV4-1,.,ASSQTPDITGEQF
TRBV10-3,.,AISELQGTEAF
TRBV11-2,.,ASGRQGAATEQF
TRBV12-5,.,ASGFNFGTGGDSSPGRSGELF
TRBV19,few,ATDSPSTDTQY